The 19 T cell receptor beta chains in this list originate from one sample, sequenced in a study of CD8 T cells in ankylosing spondylitis. Overall study results and limits: A TCR beta motif made of several highly homologous variants seemed typical of ankylosing spondylitis blood.

TCRdb ran MiXCR on the 5' RACE reads and lists one entry per CDR3 protein. The sample carries over 700,000 distinct CDR3 sequences, roughly 19% recorded once. Their antigens are not known. Sequenced input: blood, either unsorted or a sorted T cell fraction (not recorded which). These receptors came from a male donor with ankylosing spondylitis.

This clonotype has just a few counts. The rearrangement joins TRBV20-1 to TRBJ2-7, with 11 bases aligning to TRBD2. The CDR3 totals 15 residues. In germline, CDR1 is DFQATT, CDR2 SNEGSKA (reference sequence). V lost 0 bases and J lost 5; bases outside the gene matches: 6. CDR3 sequence reads: CSARDTTSGINEQYF. CDR3 DNA sequence: TGCAGTGCTAGAGACACGACTAGCGGGATAAACGAGCAGTACTTC.

This clonotype was observed a handful of times. The genes are TRBV7-9 and TRBJ2-6, with D possibly matching TRBD2 (6 bases). Looked up from germline, CDR1 is SEHNR and CDR2 is FQNEAQ (reference sequence). The CDR3 spans 13 residues. CDR3 sequence (DNA): TGTGCTGGAGGGAGCTCTGGGGCCAACGTCCTGACTTTC. Translation: CAGGSSGANVLTF.

At least ten counts were recorded for this clonotype. V is TRBV9 and J is TRBJ2-3, with D possibly TRBD2 on 5 matching bases. There are 13 residues in the CDR3. Germline assignment: CDR1 SGDLS and CDR2 YYNGEE. The V and J ends lost 4 bases and 9 bases respectively, with 15 bases between them. CDR3 amino acids: CASSPLTRDTQYF. The CDR3 bases are TGTGCCAGCAGCCCCCTTACTAGAGACACGCAGTATTTT.

This clonotype has a count of ten or more. V is TRBV27 and J is TRBJ2-1; the match to TRBD2 covers 7 bases. The CDR3 spans 15 residues. Germline V gene sequence: CDR1 MNHEY, CDR2 SMNVEV (reference sequence). The V and J ends lost 4 bases and 9 bases, in that order; junction bases with no gene match: 12. The CDR3 DNA follows: TGTGCCAGCAGTTCCCCTAAACTAGCGTGGGGTGAGCAGTTCTTC. Its protein is CASSSPKLAWGEQFF.

This clonotype was observed a few times. The chain links TRBV6-1 to TRBJ1-5; D is undetermined. CDR1 and CDR2 (germline): MNHNS, SASEGT. With 4 bases removed from V and 6 bases from J, the gap between germline ends came to 10 bases. The CDR3 has 13 residues. The chain's CDR3 is CASSAERGQPQHF. The CDR3 nucleotides read TGTGCCAGCAGTGCAGAAAGAGGTCAGCCCCAGCATTTT.

The chain employs TRBV4-3 and TRBJ2-5; 9 bases are a match to TRBD2. The germline V gene encodes CDR1 LGHNA and CDR2 YSLEER. This CDR3 comprises 15 residues. After removal of 2 bases from V and 4 bases from J, the junction contained 5 bases not matched to a gene. The CDR3 region has the DNA TGCGCCAGCAGCCAAATAGCGGGAGCCCCAGAGACCCAGTACTTC. Its translation is CASSQIAGAPETQYF.

The V call is TRBV7-6, the J call TRBJ1-3; D not resolved. Germline CDR1 is SGHVS and CDR2 is FNYEAQ. The CDR3 extends over 17 amino acids. V was trimmed by 1 base and J by 2 bases, leaving 15 bases between them. In DNA form, the CDR3 reads TGTGCCAGCAGCTTAGGAGTTCCGACTGTCGCTGGAAACACCATATATTTT. This sequence encodes CASSLGVPTVAGNTIYF.

This chain connects TRBV5-6 to TRBJ2-7; the match to TRBD2 covers 7 bases. CDR1 is SGHDT and CDR2 is YYEEEE in the germline V gene. V lost 4 bases and J lost 0; bases outside the gene matches: 10. This CDR3 is 16 amino acids long. The CDR3 region is CASSTGRGEPSYEQYF. In DNA form, the CDR3 reads TGTGCCAGCAGCACCGGTCGGGGGGAGCCCTCCTACGAGCAGTACTTC. Full variable domain (rest looked up from reference TRBV5-6 and TRBJ2-7): DAGVTQSPTHLIKTRGQQVTLRCSPKSGHDTVSWYQQALGQGPQFIFQYYEEEERQRGNFPDRFSGHQFPNYSSELNVNALLLGDSALYLCASSTGRGEPSYEQYFGPGTRLTVT.

This clonotype was picked up a small number of times. The genes are TRBV24-1 and TRBJ1-3, with 7 bases identical to TRBD1. The CDR3 sequence is 15 residues long. V lost 3 bases, J lost 5 bases, and 6 bases stayed unmatched. Germline assignment: CDR1 KGHDR and CDR2 SFDVKD. The CDR3 sequence: CATSDPRDSRNTIYF. The DNA for the CDR3 is TGTGCCACCAGTGATCCCCGGGACAGTCGAAACACCATATATTTT.

The V gene is TRBV7-9, the J gene TRBJ2-3, with 7 bases aligning to TRBD2. Germline trimming cut 7 bases from V and 3 bases from J; bases unmatched to any gene: 10. The CDR3 loop spans 15 amino acids. The germline V gene has CDR1 SEHNR and CDR2 FQNEAQ (reference sequence). This chain's CDR3 is CASILHGGRTDTQYF. The CDR3 DNA sequence: TGTGCCAGCATCCTCCACGGCGGGAGAACAGATACGCAGTATTTT.

V is TRBV28 and J is TRBJ1-2; D perhaps matches TRBD1 (6 bases). Trimming cost V 7 bases and J 8 bases, with 14 bases left between them. The CDR3 runs to 12 residues. CDR1 is MDHEN and CDR2 is SYDVKM in the germline V gene. The CDR3 coding sequence is TGTGCCAGCACCTGGGGGACAAGCGGCTACACCTTC. It codes for CASTWGTSGYTF.

The chain links TRBV20-1 to TRBJ2-1, with 11 bases lining up with TRBD2. Germline loops: CDR1 DFQATT, CDR2 SNEGSKA (reference sequence). The CDR3 totals 18 residues. The junction had 12 bases not matched to a gene; V was cut back by 0 bases and J by 5 bases. This CDR3 is CSAREPILAGVINNEQFF. The CDR3 coding sequence is TGCAGTGCTAGAGAACCAATACTAGCGGGAGTTATCAACAATGAGCAGTTCTTC.

This rearrangement joins TRBV7-2 to TRBJ2-3; D possibly corresponds to TRBD1 (6 bases). V lost 5 bases and J lost 1, with 13 bases in between. The CDR3 runs 15 residues. Per germline, CDR1 SGHTA and CDR2 FQGNSA. Here the CDR3 reads CASSQQGEGTDTQYF. In nucleotides, the CDR3 is TGTGCCAGCAGCCAACAGGGAGAGGGCACAGATACGCAGTATTTT.

The chain employs TRBV11-2 and TRBJ1-2; D might be TRBD1 (6 bases). Germline V gives CDR1 SGHAT, CDR2 FQNNGV. The CDR3 contains 15 residues. V lost 2 bases and J lost 8, with 18 bases in between. Here the CDR3 DNA reads TGTGCCAGCAGCTTAACCAATGGAGGGGGGGCAGGCTACACCTTC. Protein sequence: CASSLTNGGGAGYTF. Full variable domain (rest looked up from reference TRBV11-2 and TRBJ1-2): EAGVAQSPRYKIIEKRQSVAFWCNPISGHATLYWYQQILGQGPKLLIQFQNNGVVDDSQLPKDRFSAERLKGVDSTLKIQPAKLEDSAVYLCASSLTNGGGAGYTFGSGTRLTVV.

This clonotype was counted a few times. The genes are TRBV7-8 and TRBJ1-5; 11 nucleotides match TRBD1. Germline assignment: CDR1 SGHVS and CDR2 FQNEAQ. V lost 1 base, J lost 1 base, and 6 bases stayed unmatched. The CDR3 loop spans 18 amino acids. The CDR3 here is CASSLVPRDRGSNQPQHF. DNA for the CDR3: TGTGCCAGCAGCTTAGTGCCCCGGGACAGGGGGAGCAATCAGCCCCAGCATTTT.

This clonotype has ten or more counts. V and J are TRBV27 and TRBJ1-1; D remains unclear. CDR1 is MNHEY and CDR2 is SMNVEV in the germline V gene (reference sequence). The CDR3 has 11 amino acids. V lost 4 bases, J lost 5 bases, and 5 bases lay in between. The CDR3 is CASSSRTEAFF. DNA for the CDR3: TGTGCCAGCAGTTCTCGGACTGAAGCTTTCTTT.

This clonotype was seen a few times. This chain joins TRBV25-1 and TRBJ2-5; D unclear. The germline V and J ends were trimmed by 0 bases and 3 bases, with 5 bases remaining between them. CDR1 is MGHDK, CDR2 SYGVNS, per germline. The length of the CDR3 is 13 residues. The CDR3 sequence is CASSEYWEETQYF. The CDR3 nucleotides are TGTGCCAGCAGTGAATACTGGGAAGAGACCCAGTACTTC.

This clonotype has only a few counts. The chain has TRBV20-1 and TRBJ1-3; D remains unclear. The V and J ends lost 2 bases and 1 base respectively, with 21 bases between them. The CDR3 length is 18 residues. Germline assignment: CDR1 DFQATT and CDR2 SNEGSKA (reference sequence). CDR3 protein: CSARSHGSGGWSGNTIYF. The CDR3 region has the DNA TGCAGTGCTAGATCACATGGTAGTGGAGGTTGGTCTGGAAACACCATATATTTT.

The sample holds a few counts of this clonotype. V gene TRBV5-1 combines with J gene TRBJ2-2, with 9 bases identical to TRBD2. This CDR3 has 15 amino acids. V trimming: 0 bases; J trimming: 5 bases; junction bases outside the gene matches: 2. Germline V gives CDR1 SGHRS, CDR2 YFSETQ. CDR3 region: CASSLVGLATGELFF. The CDR3 DNA is TGCGCCAGCAGCTTGGTGGGACTAGCAACCGGGGAGCTGTTTTTT.